The text below deals with one T cell receptor beta chain. Its matching antigen is unknown. These data belong to a study of TIL therapy for anti-PD-1-resistant metastatic lung cancer. Study-wide context: Most patients had lung adenocarcinoma; a few tumors were EGFR-mutant, two ALK-rearranged; half smoked currently or formerly. Tumors carried a median roughly 1.5 non-synonymous mutations per megabase. Study findings and constraints: This highly selected cohort may not generalize to typical lung cancer patients.

This CDR3 comprises 11 residues. Looked up from germline, CDR1 is SQVTM and CDR2 is ANQGSEA. V lost 8 bases to trimming and J lost 11 bases, with 18 bases between them. The immunoSEQ assay was v3. The data were produced by immunoSEQ multiplex PCR, yet TCRdb's version contains in-frame clones alone and is incomplete. The data show fewer than 40,000 clones, just under 75% seen once. As for time point: pre-treatment sample, taken before nivolumab and TIL therapy. The TCR was taken from a woman between 25 and 80 years old with non-small cell lung cancer. The sequenced sample was blood, obtained at baseline. V usage is TRBV29-1 and J usage is TRBJ1-1, with TRBD1 as a possible D gene (5 bases). Here the CDR3 reads CSQKGVAWAFF. In DNA, the CDR3 is TGCAGCCAGAAAGGGGTGGCTTGGGCTTTCTTT.